This record concerns one T cell receptor (beta chain) sequence. Its antigen is currently unknown. This record belongs to a study of T-cell reconstitution after alpha-beta-depleted transplantation in children. Study results and caveats: Newly produced T cells mostly accounted for T-cell counts and diversity one year post-transplant. Elevated TCRbeta diversity at day 60 was traced, in some patients, to surviving recipient T cells and thymic progenitors. Several hundred rapidly expanded clones from non-depleted graft cells reportedly supplied alpha-beta T cells about two months post-transplant.

The CDR3 has 15 residues. The V gene's germline CDR1 is SGHAT and CDR2 FQNNGV. Trimming shortened V by 1 base and J by 4 bases, and 11 bases separated the two germline ends. Construction of the TCRbeta library involved unique molecular identifiers. One entry per CDR3 protein, called by TCRdb with MiXCR from the PCR reads. The sample lists around 450,000 distinct CDR3 sequences; more than 9% were seen once. The V call is TRBV11-2, the J call TRBJ2-1; D perhaps matches TRBD2 (5 bases). The origin of this receptor is a child under 10 years old with inherited bone marrow failure, due to receive a stem cell transplant. The sequenced sample was PBMCs, obtained before TCRalphabeta/CD19-depleted stem cell transplant. CDR3 sequence reads: CASSLGGLRYNEQFF. Here the CDR3 DNA reads TGTGCCAGCAGCTTAGGTGGACTGCGATACAATGAGCAGTTCTTC.